The rows below give T cell receptor beta chains drawn from one sample of a study of tumor-infiltrating lymphocytes in primary liver carcinoma. TCRdb recomputed calls from the multiplex PCR reads with MiXCR, one row per CDR3 protein. The sample has approximately 110,000 distinct CDR3 sequences; roughly 80% are singletons. The sample was liver tumor tissue from sampling region 3. The receptor source for this set is a middle-aged man with primary liver carcinoma and hepatitis B virus infection. CDR3s include the opening cysteine and the closing phenylalanine or tryptophan. A D gene is named only where the DNA matches it firmly. Only part of the rows carry a size: once, few, many, or a class if the clone is expanded.

V: TRBV11-2; D: TRBD1; J: TRBJ2-5; size: NA; CDR3: CASSFSRGQETQYF; DNA: TGTGCCAGCAGCTTCAGCCGGGGACAGGAGACCCAATACTTC
V: TRBV6-1; D: NA; J: TRBJ2-3; size: NA; CDR3: CASTDWADTQYF; DNA: TGTGCAAGCACTGATTGGGCAGATACGCAGTATTTT
V: TRBV6-6; D: NA; J: TRBJ2-1; size: NA; CDR3: CASSRRVEQFF; DNA: TGTGCCAGCTCGAGACGGGTTGAGCAGTTCTTC
V: TRBV30; D: NA; J: TRBJ2-1; size: once; CDR3: CAYGRMGGTSEQFF; DNA: TGTGCCTACGGCCGGATGGGGGGCACAAGTGAGCAGTTCTTC
V: TRBV11-2; D: NA; J: TRBJ2-7; size: NA; CDR3: CGSSSGGYEQYF; DNA: TGTGGCAGCAGTTCCGGGGGTTACGAGCAGTACTTC
V: TRBV28; D: NA; J: TRBJ1-3; size: NA; CDR3: CVNSLSGKDTIYF; DNA: TGTGTCAACAGTCTTTCAGGGAAAGACACCATATATTTT
V: TRBV7-2; D: TRBD2; J: TRBJ2-1; size: few; CDR3: CASSLAGGTSGTNEQFF; DNA: TGTGCCAGCAGCTTAGCGGGAGGGACTAGCGGGACAAATGAGCAGTTCTTC
V: TRBV30; D: TRBD2; J: TRBJ2-6; size: NA; CDR3: CVWTGLAGVSGASVLTF; DNA: TGTGTCTGGACGGGACTAGCGGGGGTCTCTGGGGCCAGCGTCCTGACTTTC
V: TRBV11-2; D: TRBD2; J: TRBJ2-1; size: NA; CDR3: CASSFQWMPGTSGSHEQFF; DNA: TGTGCCAGCAGCTTCCAATGGATGCCTGGGACTAGCGGGAGCCATGAGCAGTTCTTC
V: TRBV6-1; D: NA; J: TRBJ1-1; size: NA; CDR3: CAGSILKTEAFF; DNA: TGTGCCGGCAGTATCCTGAAAACTGAAGCTTTCTTT
V: TRBV11-3; D: NA; J: TRBJ1-5; size: NA; CDR3: CASSLNLGVAQPHHF; DNA: TGTGCCAGCAGCTTAAATTTGGGGGTGGCTCAGCCCCATCATTTT
V: TRBV28; D: NA; J: TRBJ1-2; size: NA; CDR3: CTSTASRGYIF; DNA: TGTACCAGCACCGCGAGTCGTGGCTACATCTTC
V: TRBV11-2; D: TRBD2; J: TRBJ2-7; size: NA; CDR3: CAGSSLAGASLEQYF; DNA: TGTGCCGGCAGCTCGTTGGCGGGAGCGAGCCTCGAGCAGTACTTC
V: TRBV11-3; D: NA; J: TRBJ2-1; size: NA; CDR3: CASSINANERLF; DNA: TGTGCCAGCAGCATAAATGCCAATGAGCGGCTCTTC
V: TRBV29-1; D: NA; J: TRBJ2-5; size: few; CDR3: CSVEVIVGETQYF; DNA: TGCAGCGTTGAAGTCATAGTCGGGGAGACTCAGTACTTC
V: TRBV29-1; D: NA; J: TRBJ2-3; size: NA; CDR3: CSVEGGAGITDMQYF; DNA: TGCAGTGTTGAGGGCGGGGCCGGAATCACAGATATGCAGTATTTT
V: TRBV4-1; D: TRBD1; J: TRBJ2-5; size: NA; CDR3: CASSHVGQTQETQYF; DNA: TGCGCCAGCAGCCACGTGGGACAGACCCAAGAGACCCAGTATTTC
V: TRBV11-1; D: NA; J: TRBJ2-1; size: NA; CDR3: CASTSRNGSFSYNEQFF; DNA: TGTGCCAGCACATCCCGGAACGGGTCTTTCTCCTACAATGAGCAGTTCTTC
V: TRBV6-2/TRBV6-3; D: NA; J: TRBJ2-7; size: NA; CDR3: CTGSAGYGQYF; DNA: TGTACCGGATCGGCGGGCTACGGGCAGTACTTC
V: TRBV25-1; D: NA; J: TRBJ2-2; size: many; CDR3: CASSKPTGELFF; DNA: TGTGCCAGCAGTAAGCCCACCGGGGAGCTGTTTTTT
V: TRBV4-3; D: NA; J: TRBJ2-3; size: NA; CDR3: CASNQDLKTPDTQYF; DNA: TGCGCTAGCAACCAAGATTTAAAGACCCCAGATACGCAGTATTTT
V: TRBV6-5; D: NA; J: TRBJ1-1; size: NA; CDR3: CVSSSSITTEAFF; DNA: TGTGTCAGCAGTTCCTCAATAACCACTGAAGCTTTCTTT
V: TRBV13; D: TRBD2; J: TRBJ2-1; size: few; CDR3: CASNWRGLAGGLSSYNEQFF; DNA: TGTGCCAGCAACTGGAGAGGGCTAGCGGGAGGTTTGAGCTCTTACAATGAGCAGTTCTTC
V: TRBV10-2; D: TRBD1; J: TRBJ2-7; size: NA; CDR3: CASSRDRVIDELYF; DNA: TGCGCCAGCAGCCGGGACAGGGTTATCGACGAGCTGTACTTC
V: TRBV5-4; D: NA; J: TRBJ1-1; size: once; CDR3: CVSSLGRPGNALAFF; DNA: TGTGTCAGTAGTTTAGGTCGCCCCGGGAACGCCTTAGCTTTCTTT
V: TRBV11-2; D: NA; J: TRBJ2-2; size: medium-sized; CDR3: CASSLGLTGSGELFF; DNA: TGTGCCAGCAGCTTAGGCCTAACAGGGTCCGGGGAGCTGTTTTTT
V: TRBV5-1; D: NA; J: TRBJ2-1; size: NA; CDR3: CASSLVGEPYDERFF; DNA: TGCGCCAGCAGCTTGGTTGGGGAGCCCTACGATGAGCGGTTCTTC
V: TRBV6-5; D: TRBD2; J: TRBJ2-1; size: NA; CDR3: CASSYSGTSGTGNEHFF; DNA: TGTGCCAGCAGTTACTCCGGGACTAGCGGGACAGGGAATGAGCACTTTTTC
V: TRBV5-4; D: TRBD1; J: TRBJ2-6; size: NA; CDR3: CASRSTPGQGGANVLTF; DNA: TGTGCCAGCCGCTCAACACCTGGACAGGGTGGGGCCAACGTCCTGACTTTC
V: TRBV4-2; D: NA; J: TRBJ1-5; size: NA; CDR3: CVSSEATGAGNQPQHF; DNA: TGTGTCAGCAGCGAGGCGACGGGGGCAGGCAATCAGCCCCAGCATTTT
V: TRBV29-1; D: NA; J: TRBJ2-3; size: NA; CDR3: CSPDAGTDTQYF; DNA: TGCAGTCCAGATGCGGGGACTGATACGCAGTATTTT
V: TRBV10-3; D: NA; J: TRBJ2-3; size: NA; CDR3: CAIRGKVCTDTQYF; DNA: TGTGCCATCCGAGGGAAGGTATGCACAGATACGCAGTATTTT
V: TRBV11-2; D: NA; J: TRBJ1-5; size: NA; CDR3: CASSLGNTGWDQPQHF; DNA: TGTGCCAGCAGCTTAGGAAACACGGGTTGGGATCAGCCCCAGCATTTT
V: TRBV5-1; D: NA; J: TRBJ1-3; size: many; CDR3: CASSPGTPDLGNTIYF; DNA: TGCGCCAGCAGCCCCGGGACCCCGGACCTCGGAAACACCATATATTTT
V: TRBV5-4; D: NA; J: TRBJ1-6; size: NA; CDR3: CASSPDTITPHF; DNA: TGTGCCAGCAGTCCCGACACCATCACCCCCCACTTT
V: TRBV10-3; D: TRBD2; J: TRBJ2-5; size: few; CDR3: CVTVPGLAMEAQYF; DNA: TGTGTCACCGTGCCAGGACTAGCGATGGAGGCCCAGTACTTC
V: TRBV6-1; D: NA; J: TRBJ1-5; size: NA; CDR3: CASISVLGGTRHF; DNA: TGTGCCAGCATTAGCGTCCTTGGCGGGACCAGGCATTTT
V: TRBV2; D: NA; J: TRBJ1-1; size: NA; CDR3: CASTNQAEVFF; DNA: TGTGCCAGCACCAACCAAGCAGAAGTTTTCTTT
V: TRBV29-1; D: TRBD2; J: TRBJ2-1; size: medium-sized; CDR3: CSVEGRGLAEIYNEQFF; DNA: TGCAGCGTTGAAGGGAGGGGCCTAGCGGAGATCTACAATGAGCAGTTCTTC
V: TRBV28; D: NA; J: TRBJ1-1; size: NA; CDR3: CASRLSIATTEALF; DNA: TGTGCCAGCAGACTCTCGATAGCGACGACTGAAGCTCTCTTT
V: TRBV6-1; D: NA; J: TRBJ2-1; size: once; CDR3: CASSAGLAYNEQFF; DNA: TGTGCCAGCTCGGCGGGGCTGGCCTACAATGAGCAGTTCTTC
V: TRBV9; D: TRBD2; J: TRBJ2-1; size: few; CDR3: CASSVPLAGVNEQFF; DNA: TGTGCCAGCAGCGTCCCACTAGCGGGAGTCAATGAGCAATTCTTC
V: TRBV29-1; D: NA; J: TRBJ1-1; size: NA; CDR3: CSVEGGDKVSTEAFF; DNA: TGCAGCGTTGAAGGAGGGGACAAAGTGAGTACTGAAGCTTTCTTT
V: TRBV6-4; D: NA; J: TRBJ2-2; size: once; CDR3: CACSAEGAGELFF; DNA: TGTGCCTGCAGTGCGGAAGGGGCAGGAGAACTGTTTTTT
V: TRBV6-2/TRBV6-3; D: TRBD2; J: TRBJ2-1; size: NA; CDR3: CASGYSGRETNNEQFF; DNA: TGTGCCAGCGGTTACTCGGGGAGGGAAACCAACAATGAGCAGTTCTTC
V: TRBV24-1; D: NA; J: TRBJ2-7; size: many; CDR3: CATSNAASYEQYF; DNA: TGTGCCACCAGCAACGCGGCCTCCTACGAGCAGTACTTC
V: TRBV4-1; D: NA; J: TRBJ2-1; size: NA; CDR3: CASSQYRGGRTRVRIEQFF; DNA: TGCGCCAGCAGCCAATACCGAGGAGGGAGGACCAGGGTTCGCATTGAGCAGTTCTTC
V: TRBV11-1; D: TRBD2; J: TRBJ2-4; size: NA; CDR3: CTSSYPGTSRTRNIQYF; DNA: TGTACCAGCAGCTATCCCGGGACTAGCAGGACCAGAAACATTCAGTACTTC
V: TRBV10-3; D: NA; J: TRBJ2-3; size: NA; CDR3: CTISEASGYTDTQYF; DNA: TGTACCATCAGTGAAGCGAGTGGGTACACAGATACGCAGTATTTT
V: TRBV28; D: NA; J: TRBJ2-7; size: NA; CDR3: CASSPLANQRVEYF; DNA: TGTGCCAGTAGTCCCCTGGCGAACCAGAGAGTCGAGTACTTC
V: TRBV7-2; D: NA; J: TRBJ1-5; size: NA; CDR3: CASSYAGQPQHF; DNA: TGTGCCAGCAGTTACGCAGGGCAGCCCCAGCATTTT
V: TRBV29-1; D: NA; J: TRBJ2-5; size: NA; CDR3: CSVEVAGGPGDTHYF; DNA: TGCAGCGTTGAAGTTGCGGGTGGGCCTGGTGATACCCACTACTTC
V: TRBV7-2; D: TRBD2; J: TRBJ2-1; size: NA; CDR3: CASSPRSGNEQFF; DNA: TGTGCCAGCAGCCCCCGGAGCGGGAACGAGCAGTTCTTC
V: TRBV6-1; D: NA; J: TRBJ1-5; size: few; CDR3: CASSERVGNPPQHF; DNA: TGTGCCAGTAGTGAAAGGGTTGGCAATCCGCCCCAGCATTTT